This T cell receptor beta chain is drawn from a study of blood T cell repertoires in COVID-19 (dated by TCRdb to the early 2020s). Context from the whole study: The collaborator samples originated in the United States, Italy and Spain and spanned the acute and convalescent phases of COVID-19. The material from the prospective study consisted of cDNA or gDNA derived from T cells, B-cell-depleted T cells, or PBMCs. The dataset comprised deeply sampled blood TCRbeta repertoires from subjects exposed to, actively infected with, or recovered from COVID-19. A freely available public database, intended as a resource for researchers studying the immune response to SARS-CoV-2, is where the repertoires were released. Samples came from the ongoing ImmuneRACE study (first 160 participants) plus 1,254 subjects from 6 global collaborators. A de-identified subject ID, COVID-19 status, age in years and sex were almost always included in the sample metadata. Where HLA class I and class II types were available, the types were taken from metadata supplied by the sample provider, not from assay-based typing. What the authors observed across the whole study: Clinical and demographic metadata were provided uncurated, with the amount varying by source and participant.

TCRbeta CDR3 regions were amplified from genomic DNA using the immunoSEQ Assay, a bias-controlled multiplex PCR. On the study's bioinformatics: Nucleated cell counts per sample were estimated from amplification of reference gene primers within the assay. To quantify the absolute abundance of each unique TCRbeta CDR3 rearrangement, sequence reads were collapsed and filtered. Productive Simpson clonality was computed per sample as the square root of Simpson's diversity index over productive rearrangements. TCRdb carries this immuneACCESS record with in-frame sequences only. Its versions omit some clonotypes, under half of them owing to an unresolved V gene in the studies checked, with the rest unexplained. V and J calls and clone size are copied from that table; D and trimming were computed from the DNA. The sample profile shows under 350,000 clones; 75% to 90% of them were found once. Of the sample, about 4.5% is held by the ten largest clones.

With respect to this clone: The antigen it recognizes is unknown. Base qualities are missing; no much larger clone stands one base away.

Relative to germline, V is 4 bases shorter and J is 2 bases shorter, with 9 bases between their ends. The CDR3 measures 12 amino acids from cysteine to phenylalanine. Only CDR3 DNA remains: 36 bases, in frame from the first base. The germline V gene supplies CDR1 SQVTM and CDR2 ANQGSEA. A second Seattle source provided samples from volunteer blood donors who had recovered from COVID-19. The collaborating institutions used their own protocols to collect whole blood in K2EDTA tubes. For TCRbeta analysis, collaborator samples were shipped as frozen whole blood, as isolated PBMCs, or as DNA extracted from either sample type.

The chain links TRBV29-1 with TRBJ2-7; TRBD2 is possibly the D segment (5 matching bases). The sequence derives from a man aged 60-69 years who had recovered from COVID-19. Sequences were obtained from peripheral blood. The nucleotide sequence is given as TGCAGCGTTGGCGAGGGAGCCTACGAGCAGTACTTC. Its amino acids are CSVGEGAYEQYF.